Below are 32 T cell receptor gamma chains sequenced from a single sample in a study of γδ T cells in repeated Plasmodium falciparum infection. TCRdb repeated clone calling on the multiplex PCR reads with CATT. The table lists 13,000 to 15,000 gamma-chain clones, roughly 1.7% of them singletons. Flow sorting of PBMC yielded separate Vgamma9/Vdelta2+ and Vdelta2-negative gammadelta T cell populations for bulk repertoire analysis. Sequences were obtained from gamma-delta T cells from blood. The receptors derive from a pool of human donors (malaria-infected and uninfected, not separated).

This clone was counted ten times or more. The protein that TCRdb holds for this DNA derives from a much larger clone and differs from the translated DNA at residue 4, which likely indicates a read error; the protein shown here is translated from the DNA. Other DNA sequences in the same sample also yield this CDR3. The V call is TRGV9, the J call TRGJ1 or TRGJ2. No J segment appears in TCRdb, so it was assigned here by matching the sequence to germline. This CDR3 spans 16 amino acids. The V gene's germline CDR1 is GITISATS and CDR2 ISYDGTV (reference sequence). The CDR3 spells CALREARKFYYYKKLF. DNA for the CDR3: TGTGCCTTGCGGGAGGCCCGGAAGTTCTATTATTATAAGAAACTCTTT.

On this clone: A far bigger clonotype differs at one base, so this is likely a read error. Other nucleotide sequences in the sample specify the same CDR3. The chain joins TRGV4 to TRGJ1 or TRGJ2. The CDR3 consists of 15 residues. Germline assignment: CDR1 EGSTGY and CDR2 YDSYTSSV. V trimming: 1 base; J trimming: 0 bases; junction bases outside the gene matches: 6. The CDR3 spells CATWDGPGNYYKKLF. The CDR3 DNA reads as TGTGCCACCTGGGATGGACCGGGGAATTATTATAAGAAACTCTTT.

On this clone: TCRdb's entry gives the protein of a much larger clone, which mismatches this DNA's translation at residue 3, likely from a read error; the protein reported here is translated from the DNA. J is TRGJ1 or TRGJ2 and V is TRGV4. The CDR3 is 15 residues long. CDR1 is EGSTGY, CDR2 YDSYTSSV, per germline. The CDR3, as DNA: TGTGCCTCCTGGGATGGGCCTCGTGATTATTATAAGAAACTCTTT. This gives the protein CASWDGPRDYYKKLF.

Many counts were recorded for this clone. Given a far larger clone just one base away, this is likely a sequencing read error. The chain couples TRGV9 to TRGJ1 or TRGJ2. This CDR3 has 13 amino acids. Germline lookup yields CDR1 GITISATS and CDR2 ISYDGTV (reference sequence). The CDR3 DNA is TGTGCCCTGTGGGATCTGTGGGGTTATAAGAAACTCTTT. Translating it yields CALWDLWGYKKLF.

A word on this clone: A far bigger clonotype differs at one base, so this is likely a read error. The V gene is TRGV4, the J gene TRGJ1 or TRGJ2. The J gene, absent from TCRdb, was called here by matching the DNA to germline. The CDR3 is made up of 15 amino acids. CDR1 and CDR2 (germline): EGSTGY, YDSYTSSV. Trimming took 1 base from V and 5 from J; bases not matched to a gene: 11. CDR3 protein: CATWDGAGSNYKKLF. For the CDR3, the DNA is TGTGCCACCTGGGATGGTGCGGGTTCTAATTATAAGAAACTCTTT.

This clone was seen many times. A far larger clone is one nucleotide away, so this likely arose from a read error. Other DNA sequences in this sample translate to the same CDR3. The chain employs TRGV4 and TRGJ1 or TRGJ2. The CDR3 length is 12 residues. Germline V lookup: CDR1 EGSTGY, CDR2 YDSYTSSV. The DNA for the CDR3 is TGTGCCACCTGGCCGAATTATTATAAGAAGCTCTTT. Encoded protein: CATWPNYYKKLF.

Comment on this clone: A far more abundant clone sits one base away, making this likely a read error. Other DNA sequences in the sample encode the same CDR3. The chain recombines TRGV9 with TRGJP. The J gene, not given by TCRdb, was assigned here from a germline match of the nucleotide sequence. The CDR3 runs 16 residues. CDR1 is GITISATS and CDR2 is ISYDGTV in the germline V gene (reference sequence). CDR3 nucleotides: TGTGCCTTATGGGAGCTCCGGGAGTTGGGCAAAAAAATCAAGGTATTT. Residues: CALWELRELGKKIKVF.

The sample holds many counts of this clone. Only one base separates this from a far larger clonotype, so it likely reflects a read error. At the DNA level, this CDR3 is encoded by other sequences in the same sample as well. The chain is built from TRGV9 and TRGJ1 or TRGJ2. As TCRdb names no J gene, one was assigned here on the basis of a DNA match to germline. Germline V gene sequence: CDR1 GITISATS, CDR2 ISYDGTV (reference sequence). Germline trimming cut 3 bases from V and 3 bases from J; bases unmatched to any gene: 14. This CDR3 contains 16 residues. CDR3 sequence (DNA): TGTGCCTTGTGGGAGTGCAATCTGGCTTGTTATTATAAGAAACTCTTT. It specifies CALWECNLACYYKKLF.

With respect to this clone: A far larger clone lies a single base away; this is likely a read error. Other DNA sequences in this specimen translate into the identical CDR3. This rearrangement joins TRGV9 to TRGJ1 or TRGJ2. The J gene was missing in TCRdb and was found by matching the end of the DNA to germline. This CDR3 contains 9 residues. Germline CDR1 and CDR2: GITISATS and ISYDGTV (reference sequence). The CDR3 sequence is CALWEGKLF. DNA of the CDR3: TGTGCCCTGTGGGAAGGGAAACTCTTT.

This clone appeared many times. A far larger clone differs by one base, so this is likely a read error. The same CDR3 is also encoded by other DNA sequences in this sample. V gene TRGV9 combines with J gene TRGJP. The CDR3 contains 16 residues. Germline V CDR1 and CDR2: GITISATS, ISYDGTV (reference sequence). The CDR3 spells CALWDLQELGKKIKVF. The CDR3 nucleotides are TGTGCCTTGTGGGACCTTCAAGAGTTGGGCAAAAAAATCAAAGTATTT.

This clone was seen many times. TCRdb has a much larger clone's protein, which differs at residue 4 from the translation of this DNA, likely because of a read error; what is shown is the protein translated from the DNA. This rearrangement joins TRGV9 to TRGJ1 or TRGJ2. CDR3 size: 12 residues. Germline V gene sequence: CDR1 GITISATS, CDR2 ISYDGTV (reference sequence). The CDR3 DNA sequence: TGTGCCTTGTGTGAGGTGCAGTATAAGAAACTCTTT. Translation gives CALCEVQYKKLF.

This clone was recorded at least ten times. TCRdb has a much larger clone's protein, which differs at residue 3 from the translation of this DNA, likely because of a read error; what is shown is the protein translated from the DNA. This rearrangement joins TRGV4 to TRGJ1 or TRGJ2. CDR3 length: 13 residues. Germline V CDR1 and CDR2: EGSTGY, YDSYTSSV. CDR3 bases: TGTGCCCCCTGGGATGGAAATTATTATAAGAAACTCTTT. Its translation: CAPWDGNYYKKLF.

This clone was seen only a few times. Given a far larger clone just one base away, this is likely a sequencing read error. The sample has other DNA sequences that encode this CDR3 too. V is TRGV9 and J is TRGJP. Since TCRdb gives no J gene, matching the DNA to germline was used here to assign it. After removal of 5 bases from V and 6 bases from J, the junction contained 7 bases not matched to a gene. The CDR3 extends over 16 amino acids. Germline CDR1 reads GITISATS; CDR2 reads ISYDGTV (reference sequence). The CDR3 DNA reads as TGTGCCTTGTGGGCCCAAGGAGAGTTGGGCAAAAAAATCAAGGTATTT. Translating it yields CALWAQGELGKKIKVF.

This clone was seen repeatedly, ten times or more. The chain carries TRGV4 and TRGJ1 or TRGJ2. Trimming at V came to 1 base and at J to 1 base, leaving 7 bases not matched to a gene. Germline V gives CDR1 EGSTGY, CDR2 YDSYTSSV. CDR3 length equals 15 residues. Here the CDR3 reads CATWDGPPNYYKKLF. Here the CDR3 DNA reads TGTGCCACCTGGGATGGTCCCCCCAATTATTATAAGAAACTCTTT.

This clone has ten or more counts. The protein TCRdb gives is from a much larger clone and does not agree with this DNA's translation at residue 4, likely a read error; the protein shown here comes from the DNA. The V call is TRGV9, the J call TRGJ1 or TRGJ2. The CDR3 contains 14 residues. Germline CDR1 reads GITISATS; CDR2 reads ISYDGTV (reference sequence). The CDR3 DNA reads TGTGCCTTGCGGGAGGTGCCTTACGGTTATAAGAAACTCTTT. Translation gives CALREVPYGYKKLF.

Note on this clone: This probably arose from a read error, given a far larger clone one base away. Different DNA sequences within this sample yield the same CDR3. The chain uses TRGV9 and TRGJP1. TCRdb offers no J gene call, so here the DNA was matched to germline to obtain one. The CDR3 runs 18 residues. CDR1 and CDR2 (germline): GITISATS, ISYDGTV (reference sequence). The CDR3 region is CALWETPRFTFARWFKIF. DNA for the CDR3: TGTGCCCTGTGGGAGACCCCCCGTTTCACTTTCGCCCGGTGGTTCAAGATATTT.

Turning to this clone: TCRdb attributes to this sequence the protein of a much larger clone, which differs from the DNA translation at residue 4; a read error is likely, and the protein displayed is translated from the DNA. This chain joins TRGV9 and TRGJ1 or TRGJ2. Here the J gene was assigned by germline matching of the DNA, as TCRdb has none. The CDR3 spans 11 residues. V lost 9 bases and J lost 6; bases outside the gene matches: 8. Germline loops: CDR1 GITISATS, CDR2 ISYDGTV (reference sequence). As DNA, the CDR3 is TGTGCCTTGCGGGTAGGTTATAAGAAACTCTTT. Encoded protein: CALRVGYKKLF.

The table lists this clone with many counts. This likely came from a read error, as a far larger clone is one base away. Additional DNA sequences in this sample encode the identical CDR3. The genes are TRGV9 and TRGJ1 or TRGJ2. TCRdb does not report a J gene; here it was assigned by matching the DNA to germline references. V was clipped by 0 bases and J by 7 bases; unmatched bases: 9. The germline gives CDR1 GITISATS, CDR2 ISYDGTV (reference sequence). This CDR3 region has 14 residues. Written as DNA, the CDR3 is TGTGCCTTGTGGGAGGTGGGACCCCCCTATAAGAAACTCTTT. It translates to CALWEVGPPYKKLF.

A word on this clone: TCRdb shows a much larger clone's protein in place of this DNA's translation, and the two differ at residue 7, likely through a read error; the protein shown is translated from the DNA. The chain carries TRGV3 and TRGJ1 or TRGJ2. J lost 2 bases, V lost 0 bases, and 22 bases had no gene match. CDR3 length equals 20 residues. The germline V gene has CDR1 VTNTFY and CDR2 YDVSTARD (reference sequence). The CDR3 DNA reads TGTGCCACCTGGGACAGGCCTTTCGGGGTTTCGACAGTAGATTATTATAAGAAACTCTTT. Its protein product is CATWDRPFGVSTVDYYKKLF.

This clone was recorded many times. The amino acid sequence in TCRdb belongs to a much larger clone and departs from this DNA's translation at residue 8, likely a sequencing read error; the sequence shown is translated from the DNA. V is TRGV4 and J is TRGJP1. Germline V lookup: CDR1 EGSTGY, CDR2 YDSYTSSV. The CDR3 length is 11 residues. CDR3 loop: CATWDGWSKIF. In nucleotides, the CDR3 is TGTGCCACCTGGGACGGTTGGTCCAAGATATTT.

In this sample, this clone turned up a few times. The protein recorded in TCRdb matches a much larger clone and deviates from this DNA's translation at residue 4, suggesting a read error; the protein here is obtained by translating the DNA. The chain combines TRGV9 with TRGJ1 or TRGJ2. No J segment appears in TCRdb, so it was assigned here by matching the sequence to germline. Looked up from germline, CDR1 is GITISATS and CDR2 is ISYDGTV (reference sequence). The CDR3 totals 11 residues. The CDR3 DNA reads as TGTGCCTTGCGGGAAAGTGTGAAGAAACTCTTT. Translation: CALRESVKKLF.

The sample holds many counts of this clone. The J gene is TRGJ1 or TRGJ2, the V gene TRGV4. J was trimmed by 9 bases and V by 0 bases; bases with no gene match: 5. CDR1 and CDR2 (germline): EGSTGY, YDSYTSSV. The CDR3 runs 12 residues. CDR3 coding DNA: TGTGCCACCTGGGATGGGGGAACTAAGAAACTCTTT. This gives the protein CATWDGGTKKLF.

This clone was found many times. The chain has TRGV5 and TRGJ1 or TRGJ2. V gave up 1 base and J gave up 11 bases; unmatched junction bases: 5. The CDR3 length is 11 residues. The germline CDR1 and CDR2 sequences are VINAFY and YDVSNSKD. The CDR3 coding sequence is TGTGCCACCTGGGACAGATGGGAGAAACTCTTT. This sequence encodes CATWDRWEKLF.

This clone was observed many times. TCRdb has a much larger clone's protein, which differs at residue 3 from the translation of this DNA, likely because of a read error; what is shown is the protein translated from the DNA. V gene TRGV3 combines with J gene TRGJ1 or TRGJ2. This CDR3 is 17 amino acids long. CDR1 and CDR2 (germline): VTNTFY, YDVSTARD (reference sequence). CDR3 sequence (DNA): TGTGCCGCCTGGGACAGGCGAGGGCTGTTGGGATATTATAAGAAACTCTTT. This gives the protein CAAWDRRGLLGYYKKLF.

This clone was detected a few times. The translation of this DNA and the TCRdb protein of a much larger clone differ at residue 4, probably owing to a read error; the protein shown here is translated from the DNA. The V call is TRGV4, the J call TRGJ1 or TRGJ2. The CDR3 is 12 amino acids. Germline CDR1 reads EGSTGY; CDR2 reads YDSYTSSV. DNA for the CDR3: TGTGCCACCCGGGATGTATATTATAAGAAACTCTTT. Amino acids: CATRDVYYKKLF.

With respect to this clone: The protein TCRdb gives is from a much larger clone and does not agree with this DNA's translation at residue 9, likely a read error; the protein shown here comes from the DNA. The V and J genes are TRGV9 and TRGJP. The J gene, absent from TCRdb, was called here by matching the DNA to germline. CDR3 size: 15 residues. CDR1 is GITISATS and CDR2 is ISYDGTV in the germline V gene (reference sequence). The CDR3 DNA is TGTGCCTTGTGGGGAAACGAGTTGAGCAAAAAAATCAAGGTATTT. Encoded protein: CALWGNELSKKIKVF.

In this sample, this clone turned up many times. With only one base between it and a far larger clone, this is likely a read error. Other DNA variants within this sample encode the same CDR3. This chain connects TRGV9 to TRGJP1. No J gene is reported in TCRdb; it was inferred here by comparing the DNA with germline. The V segment lost 0 bases and the J segment 6 bases; nucleotides outside the gene matches: 16. The CDR3 is 18 residues long. The germline gives CDR1 GITISATS, CDR2 ISYDGTV (reference sequence). The CDR3 reads CALWEVKTLFSSGWFKIF. Written as DNA, the CDR3 is TGTGCCTTGTGGGAGGTGAAGACTCTTTTTTCCTCTGGTTGGTTCAAGATATTT.

This clone was observed many times. The rearrangement joins TRGV9 to TRGJP. The CDR3 has 15 amino acids. With V trimmed by 6 bases and J by 4 bases, 3 bases remained unmatched. Germline CDR1 and CDR2: GITISATS and ISYDGTV (reference sequence). CDR3: CALWIQELGKKIKVF. For the CDR3, the DNA is TGTGCCTTGTGGATACAAGAGTTGGGCAAAAAAATCAAGGTATTT.

This clone occurred many times. Given a far larger clone just one base away, this is likely a sequencing read error. Other nucleotide sequences in the sample specify the same CDR3. The chain couples TRGV9 to TRGJ1 or TRGJ2. Germline CDR1 reads GITISATS; CDR2 reads ISYDGTV (reference sequence). The CDR3 runs to 12 residues. The CDR3, as DNA: TGTGCCCTGTGGGAGGTTTATTATAAGAAACTCTTT. This sequence encodes CALWEVYYKKLF.

This clone was counted only a few times. The protein given by TCRdb reflects a much larger clone and differs at residue 9 from this DNA's translation, likely from a read error; the protein shown is the DNA's translation. The CDR3 nucleotides read TGTGCCACCTGGGACGCTCGGGGTTGTAAGAAACTCTTT. It is translated as CATWDARGCKKLF. V usage is TRGV2 and J usage is TRGJ1 or TRGJ2. The J gene, not given by TCRdb, was assigned here from a germline match of the nucleotide sequence. Trimming cost V 2 bases and J 9 bases; bases outside gene matches: 10. Per germline, CDR1 EGSNGY and CDR2 YDSYNSKV. This CDR3 is built from 13 residues.

This clone was counted at least ten times. This DNA translates differently at residue 11 from the TCRdb protein, which is that of a much larger clone; a read error is likely, and the protein shown is the DNA's own translation. This chain links TRGV9 with TRGJ1 or TRGJ2. The J gene comes from matching the DNA to germline here; TCRdb lacks it. CDR1 and CDR2 (germline): GITISATS, ISYDGTV (reference sequence). The CDR3 is 14 residues long. The CDR3 DNA sequence: TGTGCCTTGTGGGAGGTGTGGAATTATTATAGGAAACTCTTT. Translated: CALWEVWNYYRKLF.

This clone was seen many times. The TCRdb protein comes from a much larger clone and disagrees with this DNA's translation at residue 7, likely due to a read error; the protein given here is derived from the DNA. V gene TRGV4 combines with J gene TRGJ1 or TRGJ2. As TCRdb names no J gene, one was assigned here on the basis of a DNA match to germline. Germline V gene data show CDR1 as EGSTGY and CDR2 as YDSYTSSV. This CDR3 spans 12 amino acids. The chain's CDR3 is CATWPNHYKKLF. The CDR3 DNA is TGTGCCACCTGGCCGAATCATTATAAGAAACTCTTT.